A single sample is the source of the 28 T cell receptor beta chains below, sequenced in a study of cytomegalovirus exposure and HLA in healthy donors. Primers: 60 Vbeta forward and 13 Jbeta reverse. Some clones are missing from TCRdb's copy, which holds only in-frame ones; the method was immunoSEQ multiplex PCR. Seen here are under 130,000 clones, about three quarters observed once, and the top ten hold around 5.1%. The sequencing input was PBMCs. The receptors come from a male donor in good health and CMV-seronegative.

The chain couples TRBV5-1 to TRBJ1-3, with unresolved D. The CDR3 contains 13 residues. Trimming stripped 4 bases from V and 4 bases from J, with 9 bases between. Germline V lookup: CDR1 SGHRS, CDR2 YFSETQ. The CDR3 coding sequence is TGCGCCAGCAGCATGGATTCGGGAAACACCATATATTTT. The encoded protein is CASSMDSGNTIYF.

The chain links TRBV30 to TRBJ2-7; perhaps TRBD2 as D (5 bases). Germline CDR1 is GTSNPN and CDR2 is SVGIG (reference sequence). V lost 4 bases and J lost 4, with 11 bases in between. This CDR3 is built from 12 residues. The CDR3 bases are TGTGCCTGGAACGGGGAGCCGTACGAGCAGTACTTC. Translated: CAWNGEPYEQYF.

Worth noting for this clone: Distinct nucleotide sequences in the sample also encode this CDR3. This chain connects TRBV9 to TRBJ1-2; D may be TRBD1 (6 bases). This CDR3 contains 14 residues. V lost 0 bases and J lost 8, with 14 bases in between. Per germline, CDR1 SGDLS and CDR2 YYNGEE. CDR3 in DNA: TGTGCCAGCAGCGTAGGAGGGGGGGTGAAGGGCTACACCTTC. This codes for CASSVGGGVKGYTF.

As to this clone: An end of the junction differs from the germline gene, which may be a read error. CDR3 DNA: TGCAGCGTTGAAGATCTTGGGGGGGACGGCTATGGCCACACCTTC. It encodes CSVEDLGGDGYGHTF. The chain links TRBV29-1 to TRBJ1-2; TRBD1 might be the D (5 bases). CDR3 size: 15 residues. Germline V gene data show CDR1 as SQVTM and CDR2 as ANQGSEA.

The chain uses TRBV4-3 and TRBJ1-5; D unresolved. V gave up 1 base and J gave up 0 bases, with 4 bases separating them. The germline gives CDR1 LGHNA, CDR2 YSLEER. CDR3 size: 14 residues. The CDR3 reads CASSQGGSNQPQHF. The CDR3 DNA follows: TGCGCCAGCAGCCAAGGCGGTAGCAATCAGCCCCAGCATTTT.

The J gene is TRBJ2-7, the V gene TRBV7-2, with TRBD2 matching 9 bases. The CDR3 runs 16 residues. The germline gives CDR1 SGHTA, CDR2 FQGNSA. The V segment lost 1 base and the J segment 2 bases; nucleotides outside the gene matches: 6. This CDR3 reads CASSLGLGLAPYEQYF. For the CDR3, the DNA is TGTGCCAGCAGCTTAGGGCTCGGACTAGCGCCCTACGAGCAGTACTTC.

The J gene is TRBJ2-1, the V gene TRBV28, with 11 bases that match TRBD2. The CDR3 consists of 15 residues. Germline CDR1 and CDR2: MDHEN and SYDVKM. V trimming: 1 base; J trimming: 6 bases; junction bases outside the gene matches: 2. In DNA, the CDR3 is TGTGCCAGCAGTTTATTAGCGGGAGGGCGCAATGAGCAGTTCTTC. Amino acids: CASSLLAGGRNEQFF.

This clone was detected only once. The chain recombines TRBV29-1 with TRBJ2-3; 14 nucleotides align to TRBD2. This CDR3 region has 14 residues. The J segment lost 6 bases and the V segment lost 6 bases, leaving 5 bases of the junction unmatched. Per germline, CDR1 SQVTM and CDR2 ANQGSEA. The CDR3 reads CSVGTSGSLDTQYF. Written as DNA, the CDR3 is TGCAGCGTGGGGACTAGCGGGAGTCTGGATACGCAGTATTTT.

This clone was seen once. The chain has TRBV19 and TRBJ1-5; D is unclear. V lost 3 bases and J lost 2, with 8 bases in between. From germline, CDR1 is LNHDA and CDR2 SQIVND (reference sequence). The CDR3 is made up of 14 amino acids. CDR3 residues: CASSINTGNQPQHF. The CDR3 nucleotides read TGTGCCAGTAGTATTAATACGGGCAATCAGCCCCAGCATTTT.

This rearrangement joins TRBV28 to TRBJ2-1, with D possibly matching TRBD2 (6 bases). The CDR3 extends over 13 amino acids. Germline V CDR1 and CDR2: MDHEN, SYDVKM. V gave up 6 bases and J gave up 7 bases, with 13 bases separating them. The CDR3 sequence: CASRRSSVNEQFF. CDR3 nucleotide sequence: TGTGCCAGCAGGCGATCTAGCGTAAATGAGCAGTTCTTC. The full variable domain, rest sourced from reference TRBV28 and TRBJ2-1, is DVKVTQSSRYLVKRTGEKVFLECVQDMDHENMFWYRQDPGLGLRLIYFSYDVKMKEKGDIPEGYSVSREKKERFSLILESASTNQTSMYLCASRRSSVNEQFFGPGTRLTVL.

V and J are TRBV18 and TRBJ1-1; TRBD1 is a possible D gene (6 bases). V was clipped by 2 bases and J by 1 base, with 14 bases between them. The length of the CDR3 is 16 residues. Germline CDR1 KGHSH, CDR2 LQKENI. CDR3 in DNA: TGTGCCAGCTCACCATCCCAGGCAGGGGCGAACACTGAAGCTTTCTTT. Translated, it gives CASSPSQAGANTEAFF.

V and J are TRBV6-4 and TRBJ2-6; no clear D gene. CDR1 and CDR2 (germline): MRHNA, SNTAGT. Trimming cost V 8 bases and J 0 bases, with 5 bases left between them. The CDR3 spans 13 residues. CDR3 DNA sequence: TGTGCCAGCGCGGACTCTGGGGCCAACGTCCTGACTTTC. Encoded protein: CASADSGANVLTF.

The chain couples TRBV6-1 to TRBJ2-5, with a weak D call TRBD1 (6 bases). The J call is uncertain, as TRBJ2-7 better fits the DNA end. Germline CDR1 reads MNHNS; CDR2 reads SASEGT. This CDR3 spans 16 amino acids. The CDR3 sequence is CASSDLGAGPSYEQYF. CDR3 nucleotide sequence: TGTGCCAGCAGTGACCTGGGGGCAGGGCCATCCTACGAGCAGTACTTC.

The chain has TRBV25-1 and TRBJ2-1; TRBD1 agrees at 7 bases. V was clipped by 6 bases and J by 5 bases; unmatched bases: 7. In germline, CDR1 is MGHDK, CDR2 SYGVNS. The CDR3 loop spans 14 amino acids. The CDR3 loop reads CASSNRGFDNEQFF. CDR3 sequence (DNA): TGTGCCAGCAGCAACAGGGGATTTGACAATGAGCAGTTCTTC.

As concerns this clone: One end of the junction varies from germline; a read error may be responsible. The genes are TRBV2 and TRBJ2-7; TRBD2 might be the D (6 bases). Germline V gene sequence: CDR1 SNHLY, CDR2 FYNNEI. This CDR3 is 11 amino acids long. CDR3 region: CASSEIAGLNF. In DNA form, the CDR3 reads TGTGCCAGCAGTGAGATTGCGGGACTGAACTTC.

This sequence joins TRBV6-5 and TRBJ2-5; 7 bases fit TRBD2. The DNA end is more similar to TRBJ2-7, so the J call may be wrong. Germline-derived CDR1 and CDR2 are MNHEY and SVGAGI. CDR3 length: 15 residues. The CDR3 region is CASSYDGTASGEQYF. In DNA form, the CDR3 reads TGTGCCAGCAGTTACGATGGGACTGCTAGCGGCGAGCAGTACTTC.

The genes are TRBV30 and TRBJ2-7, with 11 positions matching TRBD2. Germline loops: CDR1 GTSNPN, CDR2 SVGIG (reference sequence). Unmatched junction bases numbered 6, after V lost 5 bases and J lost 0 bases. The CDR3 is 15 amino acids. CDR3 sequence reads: CAWGLAGLSSYEQYF. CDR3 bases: TGTGCCTGGGGACTAGCGGGTTTGAGCTCCTACGAGCAGTACTTC.

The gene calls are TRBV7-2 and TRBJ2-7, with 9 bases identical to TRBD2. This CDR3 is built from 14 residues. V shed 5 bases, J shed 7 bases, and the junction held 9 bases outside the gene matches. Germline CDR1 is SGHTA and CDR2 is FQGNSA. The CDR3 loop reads CASSAGGTSQEQYF. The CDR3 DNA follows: TGTGCCAGCAGCGCGGGGGGGACGAGTCAAGAGCAGTACTTC. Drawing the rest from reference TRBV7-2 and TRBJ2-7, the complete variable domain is GAGVSQSPSNKVTEKGKDVELRCDPISGHTALYWYRQSLGQGLEFLIYFQGNSAPDKSGLPSDRFSAERTGGSVSTLTIQRTQQEDSAVYLCASSAGGTSQEQYFGPGTRLTVT.

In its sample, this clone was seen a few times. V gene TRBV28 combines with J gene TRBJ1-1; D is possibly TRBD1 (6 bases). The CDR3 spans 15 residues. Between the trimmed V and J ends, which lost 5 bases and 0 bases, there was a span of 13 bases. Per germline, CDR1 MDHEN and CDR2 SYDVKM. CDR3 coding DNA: TGTGCCAGCAGTGGGTGGACAGAGTTGAACACTGAAGCTTTCTTT. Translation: CASSGWTELNTEAFF. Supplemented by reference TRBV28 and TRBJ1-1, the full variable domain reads DVKVTQSSRYLVKRTGEKVFLECVQDMDHENMFWYRQDPGLGLRLIYFSYDVKMKEKGDIPEGYSVSREKKERFSLILESASTNQTSMYLCASSGWTELNTEAFFGQGTRLTVV.

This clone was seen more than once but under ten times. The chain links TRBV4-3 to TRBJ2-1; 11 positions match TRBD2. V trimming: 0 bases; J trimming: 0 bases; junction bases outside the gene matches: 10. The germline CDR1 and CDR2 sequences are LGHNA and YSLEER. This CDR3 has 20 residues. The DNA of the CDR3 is TGCGCCAGCAGCCAAGATCCGTTAACTAGCGGGAGAAGCTCCTACAATGAGCAGTTCTTC. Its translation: CASSQDPLTSGRSSYNEQFF.

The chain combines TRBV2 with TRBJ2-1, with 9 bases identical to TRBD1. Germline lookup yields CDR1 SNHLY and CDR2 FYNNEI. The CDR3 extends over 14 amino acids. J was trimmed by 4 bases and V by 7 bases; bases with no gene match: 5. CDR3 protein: CASNTDRGYNEQFF. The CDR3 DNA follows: TGTGCCAGCAACACTGACAGGGGGTACAATGAGCAGTTCTTC.

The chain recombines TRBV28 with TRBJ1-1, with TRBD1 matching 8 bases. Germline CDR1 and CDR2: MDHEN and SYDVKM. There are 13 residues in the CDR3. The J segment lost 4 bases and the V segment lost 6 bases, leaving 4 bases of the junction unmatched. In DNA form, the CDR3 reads TGTGCCAGCAGGTCGACAGGGGTCACTGAAGCTTTCTTT. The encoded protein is CASRSTGVTEAFF. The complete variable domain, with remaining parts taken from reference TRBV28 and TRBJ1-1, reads DVKVTQSSRYLVKRTGEKVFLECVQDMDHENMFWYRQDPGLGLRLIYFSYDVKMKEKGDIPEGYSVSREKKERFSLILESASTNQTSMYLCASRSTGVTEAFFGQGTRLTVV.

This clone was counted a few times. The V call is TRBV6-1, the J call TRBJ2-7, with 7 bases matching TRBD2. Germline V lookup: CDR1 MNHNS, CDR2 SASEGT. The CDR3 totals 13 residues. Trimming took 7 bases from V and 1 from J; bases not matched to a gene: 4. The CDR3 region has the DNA TGTGCCAGCATGGGGGGGGGTTCCTACGAGCAGTACTTC. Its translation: CASMGGGSYEQYF.

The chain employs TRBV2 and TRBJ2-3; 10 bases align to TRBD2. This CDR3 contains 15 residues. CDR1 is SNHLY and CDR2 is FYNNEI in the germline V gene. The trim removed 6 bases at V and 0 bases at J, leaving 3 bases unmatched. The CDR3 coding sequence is TGTGCCAGCAGCTTGACTAGCGGGAGCACAGATACGCAGTATTTT. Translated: CASSLTSGSTDTQYF.

The CDR3 here is CASSEWRGEAGELFF. The CDR3, as DNA: TGTGCCAGCAGTGAATGGCGGGGGGAGGCCGGGGAGCTGTTTTTT. The chain recombines TRBV2 with TRBJ2-2; 8 bases fit TRBD2. Germline CDR1 and CDR2: SNHLY and FYNNEI. The V gene end was trimmed by 2 bases and the J gene end by 6 bases; junction bases not matched to a gene: 5. The CDR3 has 15 residues.

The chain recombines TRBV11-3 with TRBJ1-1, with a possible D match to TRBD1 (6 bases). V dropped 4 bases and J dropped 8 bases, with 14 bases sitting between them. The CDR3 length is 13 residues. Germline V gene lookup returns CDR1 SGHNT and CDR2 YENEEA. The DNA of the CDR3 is TGTGCCAGCAGCTCTAATCAGGGGAACGAAGCTTTCTTT. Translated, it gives CASSSNQGNEAFF.

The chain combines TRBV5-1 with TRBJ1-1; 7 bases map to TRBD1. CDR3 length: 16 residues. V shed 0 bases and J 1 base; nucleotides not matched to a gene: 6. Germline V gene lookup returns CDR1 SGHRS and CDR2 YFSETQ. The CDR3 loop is CASSLVGGQKNTEAFF. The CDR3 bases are TGCGCCAGCAGCTTGGTAGGGGGACAGAAGAACACTGAAGCTTTCTTT. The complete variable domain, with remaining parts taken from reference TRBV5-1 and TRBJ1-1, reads KAGVTQTPRYLIKTRGQQVTLSCSPISGHRSVSWYQQTPGQGLQFLFEYFSETQRNKGNFPGRFSGRQFSNSRSEMNVSTLELGDSALYLCASSLVGGQKNTEAFFGQGTRLTVV.

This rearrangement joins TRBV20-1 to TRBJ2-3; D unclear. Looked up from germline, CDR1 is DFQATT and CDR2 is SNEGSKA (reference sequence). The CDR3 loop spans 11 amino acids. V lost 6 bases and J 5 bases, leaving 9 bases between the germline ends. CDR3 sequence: CSAVERDTQYF. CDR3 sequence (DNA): TGCAGTGCCGTAGAGCGAGATACGCAGTATTTT.